In its sample, the clone carrying this T cell receptor beta chain was seen many times. The sample comes from a study of spatial heterogeneity in lung cancer. Study-level background: Mean representation of each unique TCR and UMI combination in the raw reads exceeded nine occurrences.

Time point reported: sample taken at primary tumor resection. Sequencing covered unsorted whole RNA taken from tumor, nontumor lung or frozen PBMC. The donors comprised about 69 untreated early-stage non-small cell lung cancer patients. The study tagged each TCR cDNA molecule with a unique molecular identifier. MiXCR, applied by TCRdb to the 5' RACE reads, yields one record per CDR3 protein. The repertoire holds 15,000 to 20,000 distinct CDR3 sequences, with over 20% as singletons. The sample was PBMCs, taken at surgery. This TCR derives from a female donor with early-stage non-small cell lung cancer.

This CDR3 reads CASSKTGGRAEAFF. DNA for the CDR3: TGTGCCAGCAGTAAAACAGGGGGGAGAGCTGAAGCTTTCTTT. The genes are TRBV12-3 or TRBV12-4 and TRBJ1-1; TRBD1 aligns across 8 bases. The V gene end was trimmed by 5 bases and the J gene end by 6 bases; junction bases not matched to a gene: 8. This CDR3 has 14 amino acids.